Each of the 8 T cell receptor beta chains below was sequenced from the same sample in a study of blood T cell repertoires in COVID-19. Repertoires were generated with immunoSEQ multiplex PCR, while TCRdb's copy carries only in-frame clones and drops some. The table records roughly 340,000 clones, 80% to 90% of them present only once. The specimen sequenced was peripheral blood. These TCRs come from a woman aged 45-65 years with COVID-19, enrolled during active disease.

The CDR3 region is CASSPPRETQYF. The DNA of the CDR3 is TGTGCCAGCAGCCCCCCCCGGGAGACCCAGTACTTC. The J gene is TRBJ2-5, the V gene TRBV3-1 (or the pseudogene TRBV3-2), with D unresolved. Germline V gene sequence: CDR1 LGHDT, CDR2 YNNKEL (reference sequence). The CDR3 consists of 12 residues. Trimming removed 4 bases from V and 5 bases from J, with 8 bases in between.

The J gene is TRBJ1-6, the V gene TRBV6-5; D uncertain. Germline loops: CDR1 MNHEY, CDR2 SVGAGI. The V and J ends lost 1 base and 5 bases respectively, with 9 bases between them. This CDR3 contains 15 residues. The CDR3: CASSYYEGDNSPLHF. As DNA, the CDR3 is TGTGCCAGCAGTTACTACGAGGGAGATAATTCACCCCTCCACTTT.

The V call is TRBV2, the J call TRBJ2-1, with a tentative D call TRBD2 (6 bases). Trimming stripped 6 bases from V and 6 bases from J, with 18 bases between. Germline values: CDR1 SNHLY, CDR2 FYNNEI. This CDR3 is 15 amino acids long. In DNA, the CDR3 is TGTGCCAGCAGCGTACTAGCACGAGCCGGCAATGAGCAGTTCTTC. Its translation: CASSVLARAGNEQFF.

CDR3 nucleotides: TGTGCCAGCAGGAATGGACAGGGGCTCCACACTGAAGCTTTCTTT. It translates to CASRNGQGLHTEAFF. This chain connects TRBV2 to TRBJ1-1, with 9 bases aligning to TRBD1. Per germline, CDR1 SNHLY and CDR2 FYNNEI. The trim removed 6 bases at V and 3 bases at J, leaving 8 bases unmatched. The CDR3 length is 15 residues.

The genes are TRBV3-1 (or the pseudogene TRBV3-2) and TRBJ2-7; weak D call: TRBD1 (5 bases). Germline V gene sequence: CDR1 LGHDT, CDR2 YNNKEL (reference sequence). The CDR3 runs 15 residues. V lost 1 base and J lost 3, with 13 bases in between. As DNA, the CDR3 is TGTGCCAGCAGCCAAGTTGACAGAGCGATCTACGAGCAGTACTTC. Translation: CASSQVDRAIYEQYF.

This rearrangement joins TRBV6-2 or TRBV6-3 to TRBJ1-1; D is unresolved. V was clipped by 0 bases and J by 1 base, with 9 bases between them. Germline V lookup: CDR1 MNHEY, CDR2 SVGEGT. The CDR3 has 15 amino acids. Here the CDR3 reads CASSYSSSGNTEAFF. Written as DNA, the CDR3 is TGTGCCAGCAGTTACTCGTCCTCGGGGAACACTGAAGCTTTCTTT.

This sequence joins TRBV3-1 (or the pseudogene TRBV3-2) and TRBJ2-3; maybe TRBD1 (5 bases). The CDR3 is made up of 14 amino acids. Germline assignment: CDR1 LGHDT and CDR2 YNNKEL (reference sequence). V was cut by 1 base and J by 1 base, with 6 bases left in between. This chain's CDR3 is CASSQVGRTDTQYF. The CDR3 DNA reads as TGTGCCAGCAGCCAAGTGGGGCGCACAGATACGCAGTATTTT.

This sequence joins TRBV14 and TRBJ1-5; D is perhaps TRBD1 (6 bases). CDR3 length: 13 residues. V lost 4 bases and J 5 bases, leaving 9 bases between the germline ends. Germline V gene data show CDR1 as SGHDN and CDR2 as FVKESK. The CDR3 coding sequence is TGTGCCAGCAGCCGGACAGTCTATCAGCCCCAGCATTTT. Its translation: CASSRTVYQPQHF.